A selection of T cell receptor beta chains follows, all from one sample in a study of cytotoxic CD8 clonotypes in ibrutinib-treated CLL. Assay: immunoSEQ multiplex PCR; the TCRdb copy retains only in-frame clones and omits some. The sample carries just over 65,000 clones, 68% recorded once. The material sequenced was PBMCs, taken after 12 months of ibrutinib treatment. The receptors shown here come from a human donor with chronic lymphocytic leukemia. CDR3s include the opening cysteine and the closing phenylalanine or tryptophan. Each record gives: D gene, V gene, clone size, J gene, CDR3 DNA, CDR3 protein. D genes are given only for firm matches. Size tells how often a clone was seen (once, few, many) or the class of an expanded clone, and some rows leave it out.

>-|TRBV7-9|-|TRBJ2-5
TGTGCCAGCAGCTCGACAGCAGCCGCCATGGAGACCCAGTACTTC
CASSSTAAAMETQYF
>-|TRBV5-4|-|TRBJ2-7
TGTGCCAGCAGCTTGGGGGTGAAGGGCGAGCAGTACTTC
CASSLGVKGEQYF
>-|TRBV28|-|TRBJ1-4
TGTGCCAGCAGTACCAGGCCCCCCGGGTGGGAAAAACTGTTTTTT
CASSTRPPGWEKLFF
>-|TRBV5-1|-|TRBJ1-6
TGCGCCAGCAGCTTGGATAGTAATTCACCCCTCCACTTT
CASSLDSNSPLHF
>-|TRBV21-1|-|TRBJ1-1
TGTGCCACCAAGGGTGGCCCGGGACACAAGAACACTGAAGCTTTCTTT
CATKGGPGHKNTEAFF
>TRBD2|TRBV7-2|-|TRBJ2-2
TGTGCCAGCAGCATTAGACTAGCGGGGGTTAGGACCGGGGAGCTGTTTTTT
CASSIRLAGVRTGELFF
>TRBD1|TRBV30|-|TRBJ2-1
TGTGCCTGGAGCACCGGGACAGGGTCATTCAATGAGCAGTTCTTC
CAWSTGTGSFNEQFF
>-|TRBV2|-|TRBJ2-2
TGTGCCAGCAGGGGACTCCCGGGAAACAACACCGGGGAGCTGTTTTTT
CASRGLPGNNTGELFF
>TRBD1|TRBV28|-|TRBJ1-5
TGTGCCAGCCGACGACTAGGGACAGGGTATCAGCCCCAGCATTTT
CASRRLGTGYQPQHF
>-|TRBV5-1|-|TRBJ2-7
TGCGCCAGCAGCGAGGCCGGGACACCCTACGAGCAGTACTTC
CASSEAGTPYEQYF
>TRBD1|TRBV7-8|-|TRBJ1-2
TGTGCCAGCAGCTCTGTCGGGACAGGCTTAAACTATGGCTACACCTTC
CASSSVGTGLNYGYTF
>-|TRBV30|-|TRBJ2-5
TGTGCCTGGAGTCCCCAAATATCACCCGAGACCCAGTACTTC
CAWSPQISPETQYF
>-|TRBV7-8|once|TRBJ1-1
TGTGCCAGCAGCTTACAGGGGAACACTGAAGCTTTCTTT
CASSLQGNTEAFF
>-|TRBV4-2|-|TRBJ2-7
TGTGCCAGCAGCCAAGGGCTTGGGGGGCCCCTGAACGAGCAGTACTTC
CASSQGLGGPLNEQYF
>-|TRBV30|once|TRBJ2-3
TGTGCCTGGAGTCCCCTCGGGCGACCTTATAGCACAGATACGCAGTATTTT
CAWSPLGRPYSTDTQYF
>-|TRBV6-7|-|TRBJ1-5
TGTGCCAGCAGTCGTCGACGGAGGAACAATCAGCCCCAGCATTTT
CASSRRRRNNQPQHF
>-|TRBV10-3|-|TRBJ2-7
TGTGCCATCCGAGGGGGGGAATCCTACGAGCAGTACTTC
CAIRGGESYEQYF
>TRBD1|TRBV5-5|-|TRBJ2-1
TGTGCCAGCACCCAGGAACAGGGGTACAATGAGCAGTTCTTC
CASTQEQGYNEQFF
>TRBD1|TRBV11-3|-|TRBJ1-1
TGTGCCAGCAGCTTAGCCGGACAGGGCGAGGCTTTCTTT
CASSLAGQGEAFF
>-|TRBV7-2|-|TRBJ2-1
TGTGCCAGCAGCTCGACTGACAATGAGCAGTTCTTC
CASSSTDNEQFF
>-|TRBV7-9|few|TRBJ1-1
TGTGCCAGCAGCCGATCACTCCGGGAAGCTTTCTTT
CASSRSLREAFF
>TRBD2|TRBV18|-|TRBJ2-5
TGTGCCAGCTCACCAACTAGCGGGGGCCAAGAGACCCAGTACTTC
CASSPTSGGQETQYF
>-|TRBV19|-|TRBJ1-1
TGTGCCAGTAGTTTGAGGTGGAGGGGCGACACTGAAGCTTTCTTT
CASSLRWRGDTEAFF
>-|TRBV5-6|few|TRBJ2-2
TGTGCCAGCAGCGTCGACATGGGAACCGGGGAGCTGTTTTTT
CASSVDMGTGELFF
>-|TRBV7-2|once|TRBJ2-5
TGTGCCAGCAGCCCGTGGCAGGGCCAGGTTGGGGGGCGGCCATCTACCCAGTACTTC
CASSPWQGQVGGRPSTQYF
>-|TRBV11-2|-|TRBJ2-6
TGTGCCAGCGGACGAGGGGTTGGGGCCAACGTCCTGACTTTC
CASGRGVGANVLTF
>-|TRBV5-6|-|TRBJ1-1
TGTGCCAGCAGCTTTGGTAGGCACCTCCCTTGGGCTTTCTTT
CASSFGRHLPWAFF
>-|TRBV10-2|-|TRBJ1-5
TGCGCCAGCAGTGATTTCCCGTATAGCAATCAGCCCCAGCATTTT
CASSDFPYSNQPQHF
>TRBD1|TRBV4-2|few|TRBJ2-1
TGTGCCAGCAGATCTCCGGGACAGGGGCACAATGAGCAGTTCTTC
CASRSPGQGHNEQFF
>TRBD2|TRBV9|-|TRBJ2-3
TGTGCCAGCAGCGTAGCCCTCGGGGGTGGGGGACTAACCACAGATACGCAGTATTTT
CASSVALGGGGLTTDTQYF
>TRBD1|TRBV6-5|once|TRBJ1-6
TGTGCCAGCAGCGACAGGGCCCTTGGCGCCCTCCACTTT
CASSDRALGALHF
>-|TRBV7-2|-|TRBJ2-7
TGTGCCAGCAGCTTAGAAGTAGGGTTCCACGAGCAGTACTTC
CASSLEVGFHEQYF
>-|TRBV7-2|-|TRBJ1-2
TGTGCCAGCAGCCCGCGTTTTGGGGTCTATGGCTACACCTTC
CASSPRFGVYGYTF
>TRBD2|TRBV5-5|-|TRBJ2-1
TGTGCCAGCAGCTTGGGACTAGCGGTACGCGGTGAGCAGTTCTTC
CASSLGLAVRGEQFF
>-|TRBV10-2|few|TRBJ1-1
TGCGCCAGCAGTGGACGGTTGACTGAAGCTTTCTTT
CASSGRLTEAFF
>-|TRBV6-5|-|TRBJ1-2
TGTGCCAGCAGTTACCGAGGGAGATCTAACTATGGCTACACCTTC
CASSYRGRSNYGYTF
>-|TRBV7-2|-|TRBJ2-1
TGTGCCAGCAGCGGAGAGAGGGATAGGGACTACAATGAGCAGTTCTTC
CASSGERDRDYNEQFF
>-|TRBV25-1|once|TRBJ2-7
TGTGCCAGCAGTGAATATACAGATCAACCTTACGAGCAGTACTTC
CASSEYTDQPYEQYF
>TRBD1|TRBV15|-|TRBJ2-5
TGTGCCACCGCACAGGGGGGTCAAGAGACCCAGTACTTC
CATAQGGQETQYF
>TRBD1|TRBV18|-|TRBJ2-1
TGTGCCAGCTCCGGGACAGGGGGCTCCTACAATGAGCAGTTCTTC
CASSGTGGSYNEQFF
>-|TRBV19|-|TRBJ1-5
TGTGCCAGTAGTCTAATCGACAGGCGCACGTATAGCAATCAGCCCCAGCATTTT
CASSLIDRRTYSNQPQHF
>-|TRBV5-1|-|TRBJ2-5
TGCGCCAGCAGCTTGGTCGGTCAGCAAGAGACCCAGTACTTC
CASSLVGQQETQYF
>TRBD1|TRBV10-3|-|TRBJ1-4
TGTGCCATCAGCCCGGGACAGTCAGGTGAAAAACTGTTTTTT
CAISPGQSGEKLFF
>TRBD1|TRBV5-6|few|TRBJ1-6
TGTGCCAGCAGCTTGGGACAGGGTGAAAATTCACCCCTCCACTTT
CASSLGQGENSPLHF